These T cell receptor beta chains were read from a single sample in a study of PD-L1 blockade in urothelial cancer. The assay was immunoSEQ multiplex PCR, and TCRdb's table has in-frame clones only and misses some. The repertoire holds more than 60,000 clones, more than 70% seen once, with over 9% in the top ten. Sequenced here: PBMCs, sampled around atezolizumab (anti-PD-L1) treatment. The receptors here all came from a man aged 60 to 69 with urothelial cancer. The conserved cysteine and the conserved F or W are not part of the CDR3 here.

j_call v_call cdr3_aa
TRBJ2-1 TRBV29-1 SAAAFVETEQF
TRBJ1-1 TRBV7-2 ASSLVRANTEAF
TRBJ1-1 TRBV7-2 ASSLNRRDRNTEAF
TRBJ2-7 TRBV2 ASSEDRDKY
TRBJ2-6 TRBV7-9 ASSTRTGESSGANVLT
TRBJ2-2 TRBV9 ASSVESIRAGELF
TRBJ1-6 TRBV28 ASSYLQGSYNSPLH
TRBJ2-1 TRBV7-2 ASSLLAGAHLEQF
TRBJ2-5 TRBV6-5 ASSYLVGGQETQY
TRBJ2-6 TRBV7-2 ASSLWSSGANVLT
TRBJ1-2 TRBV7-3 ASSRNVYRADRGGYT
TRBJ1-2 TRBV6-6 ASSGANYGYT
TRBJ1-1 TRBV6-6 ASSYGRGTEAF
TRBJ2-7 TRBV7-9 ASSLVAGVSAEQY
TRBJ1-1 TRBV19 ASSIGGGSEAF
TRBJ2-5 TRBV18 ASSPAVQETQY
TRBJ2-7 TRBV9 ASSKGAGASYEQY
TRBJ1-2 TRBV6-5 ASSYHGQANYGYT
TRBJ1-4 TRBV10-3 AISDSAGGLGEKLF
TRBJ1-4 TRBV28 ASSFGTGAEKLF
TRBJ1-1 TRBV7-9 ATGDRVTEAF
TRBJ1-2 TRBV29-1 SVGTGGAFGYT
TRBJ1-1 TRBV5-3 ASVQATEAF
TRBJ2-3 TRBV4-3 ASSQDLGGSTDTQY
TRBJ2-1 TRBV4-1 ASSPRLRHRLGADEQF
TRBJ2-1 TRBV5-1 ASRWDRGNEQF
TRBJ1-2 TRBV10-2 ASRQGTYYGYT
TRBJ2-4 TRBV11-3 ASSLATSGGAENIQY
TRBJ1-1 TRBV11-1 ASTPRGLEAF
TRBJ2-2 TRBV7-8 ASSLGIGRAGTGELF
TRBJ2-1 TRBV9 ASSRRAGVNEQF
TRBJ2-5 TRBV5-1 ASRSGASKGETQY
TRBJ1-1 TRBV5-5 ASSSQDTEAF
TRBJ2-5 TRBV29-1 SVREGGAETQY
TRBJ1-1 TRBV19 ASSPNRGTEAF
TRBJ2-7 TRBV13 ASSSTGAEQY
TRBJ1-5 TRBV28 ASSFTGYSNQPQH
TRBJ2-1 TRBV6-6 ASSYPARGERVEQF